This T cell receptor beta chain derives from a study of T cell responses to AZD1222 COVID-19 vaccine. Whole-study findings and limits: Donors in the cohort were predominantly white British and more often female, and clonal diversity was possibly underestimated. Baseline serology detected seropositivity in only six or seven AZD1222 recipients. Distributed over spike, vaccine-associated CD4 TCRs predominated at 160-218 and 743-854.

The CDR3 spans 13 residues. The V gene's germline CDR1 is SGHTA and CDR2 FQGNSA. The V end lost 7 bases, the J end lost 4 bases, and 13 bases lay between the germline ends. On this clone itself: Its antigen is unknown.

Profiling relied on immunoSEQ multiplex PCR, and the TCRdb table lists in-frame clones only, not all of them. Of about 150,000 clones detected, approximately 91% appear once; the ten largest clones hold about 1.5%. Material: peripheral blood, obtained on day 0 of AZD1222 vaccination. The rearrangement uses TRBV7-2 and TRBJ1-1; D is unclear. This receptor was identified in an adult in good health. The CDR3 DNA reads as TGTGCCAGCACGCCACTTTCCGGCACTGAAGCTTTCTTT. Amino acids: CASTPLSGTEAFF.